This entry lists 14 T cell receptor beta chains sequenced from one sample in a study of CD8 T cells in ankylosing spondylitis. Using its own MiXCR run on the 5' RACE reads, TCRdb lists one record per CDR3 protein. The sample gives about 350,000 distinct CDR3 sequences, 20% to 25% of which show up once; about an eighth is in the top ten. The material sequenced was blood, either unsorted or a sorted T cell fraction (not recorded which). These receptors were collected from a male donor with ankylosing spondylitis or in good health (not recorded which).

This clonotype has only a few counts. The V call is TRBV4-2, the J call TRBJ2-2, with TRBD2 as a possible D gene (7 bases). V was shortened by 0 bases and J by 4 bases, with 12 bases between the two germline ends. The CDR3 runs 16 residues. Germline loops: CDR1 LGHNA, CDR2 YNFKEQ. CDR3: CASSQEGAGATGELFF. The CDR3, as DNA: TGTGCCAGCAGCCAAGAGGGGGCGGGGGCCACCGGGGAGCTGTTTTTT.

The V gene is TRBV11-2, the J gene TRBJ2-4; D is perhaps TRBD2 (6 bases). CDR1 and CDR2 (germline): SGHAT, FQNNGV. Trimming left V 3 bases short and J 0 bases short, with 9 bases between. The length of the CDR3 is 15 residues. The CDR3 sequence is CASSFGGLAKNIQYF. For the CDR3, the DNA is TGTGCCAGCAGCTTTGGGGGACTAGCCAAAAACATTCAGTACTTC.

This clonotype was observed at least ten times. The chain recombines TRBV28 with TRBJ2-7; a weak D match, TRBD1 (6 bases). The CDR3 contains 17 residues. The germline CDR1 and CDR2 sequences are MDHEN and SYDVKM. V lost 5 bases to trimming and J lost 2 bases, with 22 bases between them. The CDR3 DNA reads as TGTGCCAGCAGTCCTATTGACAACCGGGACACCACCTACGAGCAGTACTTC. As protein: CASSPIDNRDTTYEQYF.

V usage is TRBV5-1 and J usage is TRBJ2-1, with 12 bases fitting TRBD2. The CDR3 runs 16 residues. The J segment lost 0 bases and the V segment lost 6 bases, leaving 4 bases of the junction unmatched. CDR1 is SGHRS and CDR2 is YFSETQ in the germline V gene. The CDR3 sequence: CASTTSGGSSYNEQFF. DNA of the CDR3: TGCGCCAGCACAACTAGCGGGGGGAGCTCCTACAATGAGCAGTTCTTC.

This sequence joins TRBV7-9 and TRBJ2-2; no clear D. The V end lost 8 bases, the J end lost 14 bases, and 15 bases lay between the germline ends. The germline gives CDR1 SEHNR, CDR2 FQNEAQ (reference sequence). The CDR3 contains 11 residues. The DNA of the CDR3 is TGTGCCAGCGGTGAAGCTTTTGATCTGTTTTTT. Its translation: CASGEAFDLFF.

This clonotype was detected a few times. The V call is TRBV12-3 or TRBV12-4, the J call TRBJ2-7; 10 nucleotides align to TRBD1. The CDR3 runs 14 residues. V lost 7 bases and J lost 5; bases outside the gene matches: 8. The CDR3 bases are TGTGCCAGCACAACCGGGACAGGGGTTAACGAGCAGTACTTC. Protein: CASTTGTGVNEQYF.

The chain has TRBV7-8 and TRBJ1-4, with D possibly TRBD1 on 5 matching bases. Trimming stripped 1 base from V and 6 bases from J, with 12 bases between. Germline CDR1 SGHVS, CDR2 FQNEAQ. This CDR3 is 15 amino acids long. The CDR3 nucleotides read TGTGCCAGCAGCTTAGGGAGGGGTGGAGATGAAAAACTGTTTTTT. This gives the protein CASSLGRGGDEKLFF. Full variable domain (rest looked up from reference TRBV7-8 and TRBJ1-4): GAGVSQSPRYKVAKRGQDVALRCDPISGHVSLFWYQQALGQGPEFLTYFQNEAQLDKSGLPSDRFFAERPEGSVSTLKIQRTQQEDSAVYLCASSLGRGGDEKLFFGSGTQLSVL.

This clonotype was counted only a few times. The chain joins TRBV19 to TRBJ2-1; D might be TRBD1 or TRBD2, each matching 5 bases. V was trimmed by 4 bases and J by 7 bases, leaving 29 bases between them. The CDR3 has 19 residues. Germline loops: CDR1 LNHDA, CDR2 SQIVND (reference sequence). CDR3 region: CASSTPYFGTVDFMNEQFF. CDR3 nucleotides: TGTGCCAGTAGTACCCCGTACTTCGGGACGGTGGATTTCATGAATGAGCAGTTCTTC.

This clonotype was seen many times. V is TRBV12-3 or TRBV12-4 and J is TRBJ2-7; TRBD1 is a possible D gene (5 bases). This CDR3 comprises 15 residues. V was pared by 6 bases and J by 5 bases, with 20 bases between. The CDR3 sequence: CASSTKGQGLDEQYF. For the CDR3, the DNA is TGTGCCAGCAGCACAAAGGGGCAGGGTCTGGACGAGCAGTACTTC.

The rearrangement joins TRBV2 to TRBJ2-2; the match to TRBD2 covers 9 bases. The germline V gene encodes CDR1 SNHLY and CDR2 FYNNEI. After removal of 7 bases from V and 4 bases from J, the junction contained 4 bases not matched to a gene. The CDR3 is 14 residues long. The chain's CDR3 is CASTPGLATGELFF. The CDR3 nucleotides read TGTGCCAGCACGCCGGGACTAGCCACCGGGGAGCTGTTTTTT.

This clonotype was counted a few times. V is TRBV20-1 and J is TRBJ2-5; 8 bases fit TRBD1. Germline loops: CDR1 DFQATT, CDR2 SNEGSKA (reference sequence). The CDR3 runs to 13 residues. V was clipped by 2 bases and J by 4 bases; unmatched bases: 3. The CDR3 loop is CSARWTGLETQYF. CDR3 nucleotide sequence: TGCAGTGCTAGATGGACAGGGTTAGAGACCCAGTACTTC.

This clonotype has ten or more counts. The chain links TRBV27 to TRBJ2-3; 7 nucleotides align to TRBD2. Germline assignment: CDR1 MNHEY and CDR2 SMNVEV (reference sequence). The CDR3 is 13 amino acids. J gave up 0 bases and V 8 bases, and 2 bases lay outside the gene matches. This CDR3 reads CASRDYSTDTQYF. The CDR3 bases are TGTGCCAGCCGGGACTACAGCACAGATACGCAGTATTTT.

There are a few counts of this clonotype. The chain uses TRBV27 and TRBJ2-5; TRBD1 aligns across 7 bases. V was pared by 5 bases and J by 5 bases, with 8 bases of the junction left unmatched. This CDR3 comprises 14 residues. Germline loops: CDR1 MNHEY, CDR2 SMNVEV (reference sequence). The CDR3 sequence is CASSTTGTDETQYF. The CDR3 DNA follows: TGTGCCAGCAGTACAACCGGGACAGATGAGACCCAGTACTTC.

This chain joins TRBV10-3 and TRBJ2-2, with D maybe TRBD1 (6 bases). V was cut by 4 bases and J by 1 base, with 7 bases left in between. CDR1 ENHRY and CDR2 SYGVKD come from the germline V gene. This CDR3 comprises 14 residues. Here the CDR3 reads CAISGTENTGELFF. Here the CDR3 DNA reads TGTGCCATCAGTGGGACAGAGAACACCGGGGAGCTGTTTTTT.